One sample yielded the 30 T cell receptor beta chains listed below, sequenced in a study of response to subunit inactivated influenza vaccine. TCRdb analysed the RT-PCR reads with MiXCR anew, one entry per CDR3 protein. Among 630,000 or so distinct CDR3 sequences listed, approximately 14% were seen once. Sample: PBMCs from blood, taken 11 to 12 days after vaccination. These receptors all come from a man aged 50 or older who received an inactivated influenza vaccine.

This clonotype has a handful of counts. V and J are TRBV12-3 or TRBV12-4 and TRBJ1-2; D possibly corresponds to TRBD1 (5 bases). The CDR3 spans 13 residues. The V and J ends lost 3 bases and 7 bases respectively, with 12 bases between them. The CDR3 bases are TGTGCCAGCAGTTTTGGGCGAGGGGCTGGCTACACCTTC. Translation gives CASSFGRGAGYTF.

Written as DNA, the CDR3 is TGCGCCAGCAGCCAAGATCGGGCGGAGACAGATACGCAGTATTTT. As protein: CASSQDRAETDTQYF. The chain employs TRBV4-3 and TRBJ2-3; D call uncertain. The CDR3 is made up of 15 amino acids. Trimming stripped 0 bases from V and 3 bases from J, with 10 bases between. Germline CDR1 and CDR2: LGHNA and YSLEER.

This chain links TRBV5-1 with TRBJ2-1; 13 positions match TRBD2. The trim removed 6 bases at V and 6 bases at J, leaving 9 bases unmatched. CDR3 length: 16 residues. Germline-derived CDR1 and CDR2 are SGHRS and YFSETQ. CDR3 in amino acids: CASTRTSGSPVNEQFF. The CDR3 region has the DNA TGCGCCAGCACCAGGACTAGCGGGAGCCCGGTCAATGAGCAGTTCTTC.

The chain recombines TRBV28 with TRBJ2-7, with unresolved D. Deletions cut 6 bases from V and 4 bases from J, with 13 bases between. From germline, CDR1 is MDHEN and CDR2 SYDVKM. The CDR3 totals 13 residues. The CDR3 DNA follows: TGTGCCAGCAGCCCCCCACCCAGATACGAGCAGTACTTC. Translating gives CASSPPPRYEQYF.

The chain recombines TRBV10-3 with TRBJ2-7, with D maybe TRBD2 (5 bases). CDR3 length: 14 amino acids. Trimming removed 2 bases from V and 4 bases from J, with 12 bases in between. CDR1 and CDR2 from the germline V gene are ENHRY and SYGVKD. CDR3 sequence reads: CAISEGVRGYEQYF. CDR3 nucleotides: TGTGCCATCAGTGAGGGGGTCCGAGGGTACGAGCAGTACTTC.

The chain is built from TRBV15 and TRBJ1-6; D may be TRBD1 (5 bases). This CDR3 region has 15 residues. Per germline, CDR1 LNHNV and CDR2 YYDKDF (reference sequence). The V end lost 0 bases, the J end lost 5 bases, and 8 bases lay between the germline ends. In nucleotides, the CDR3 is TGTGCCACCAGCAGAGATGGGGCGGATAATTCACCCCTCCACTTT. Residues: CATSRDGADNSPLHF.

V and J are TRBV12-3 or TRBV12-4 and TRBJ2-7; a possible D gene is TRBD1 (6 bases). Between the trimmed V and J ends, which lost 3 bases and 6 bases, there was a span of 12 bases. The CDR3 sequence is 13 residues long. Here the CDR3 reads CASSFLGGVEQYF. The DNA of the CDR3 is TGTGCCAGCAGTTTTCTAGGGGGAGTCGAGCAGTACTTC.

This clonotype was detected only a few times. This rearrangement joins TRBV6-6 to TRBJ1-6, with D perhaps matching TRBD1 (5 bases). The CDR3 is made up of 13 amino acids. Germline assignment: CDR1 MNHNY and CDR2 SVGAGI (reference sequence). With 1 base removed from V and 8 bases from J, the gap between germline ends came to 6 bases. The CDR3 bases are TGTGCCAGCAGTTACTTAGGGGATTCACCCCTCCACTTT. Translating it yields CASSYLGDSPLHF.

This clonotype appeared many times. The chain is built from TRBV5-1 and TRBJ2-5, with D uncertain. The V end lost 4 bases, the J end lost 0 bases, and 1 base lay between the germline ends. This CDR3 is 11 amino acids long. CDR1 is SGHRS, CDR2 YFSETQ, per germline. CDR3 nucleotide sequence: TGCGCCAGCAGCGACCAAGAGACCCAGTACTTC. This sequence encodes CASSDQETQYF.

This clonotype turned up a few times. V and J are TRBV7-2 and TRBJ2-6; 11 bases agree with TRBD2. From germline, CDR1 is SGHTA and CDR2 FQGNSA. This CDR3 spans 19 amino acids. Trimming took 0 bases from V and 1 from J; bases not matched to a gene: 5. CDR3 bases: TGTGCCAGCAGCTTAGCGTTGAGACTAGCGGGGTCTGGGGCCAACGTCCTGACTTTC. Encoded protein: CASSLALRLAGSGANVLTF.

The rearrangement uses TRBV7-8 and TRBJ1-5; the D is unclear. The CDR3 sequence is 13 residues long. V was cut by 10 bases and J by 5 bases, with 15 bases left in between. The germline gives CDR1 SGHVS, CDR2 FQNEAQ. CDR3 DNA sequence: TGTGCCACCCAACCCTCCTGGGATCAGCCCCAGCATTTT. This sequence encodes CATQPSWDQPQHF.

The chain uses TRBV12-3 or TRBV12-4 and TRBJ2-3, with D unresolved. The germline V and J ends were trimmed by 7 bases and 1 base, with 6 bases remaining between them. The CDR3 totals 12 residues. The CDR3 loop is CASMLGTDTQYF. CDR3 sequence (DNA): TGTGCCAGCATGCTTGGCACAGATACGCAGTATTTT.

V usage is TRBV29-1 and J usage is TRBJ1-2; TRBD1 matches at 7 bases. The ends lost 1 base at V and 6 bases at J; junction bases unmatched: 8. This CDR3 region has 14 residues. Germline V CDR1 and CDR2: SQVTM, ANQGSEA. CDR3 bases: TGCAGCGTTGAAGTAGTAGGGGGCGCGGATGGCTACACCTTC. Amino acid sequence: CSVEVVGGADGYTF.

This clonotype was picked up many times. This chain connects TRBV12-3 or TRBV12-4 to TRBJ1-4; 7 bases are shared with TRBD1. The CDR3 covers 15 residues. V lost 7 bases and J lost 5; bases outside the gene matches: 10. CDR3 in amino acids: CASTKDRVWNEKLFF. In nucleotides, the CDR3 is TGTGCCAGCACCAAAGACAGGGTGTGGAATGAAAAACTGTTTTTT.

This chain joins TRBV20-1 and TRBJ2-3; a possible D gene is TRBD2 (6 bases). The V end lost 6 bases, the J end lost 0 bases, and 16 bases lay between the germline ends. The CDR3 length is 15 residues. In germline, CDR1 is DFQATT, CDR2 SNEGSKA (reference sequence). In nucleotides, the CDR3 is TGCAGTGCCCCTCCCCAGCGGGCGAGCACAGATACGCAGTATTTT. This sequence encodes CSAPPQRASTDTQYF.

There are a few counts of this clonotype. The CDR3 DNA sequence: TGCGCCAGCAGATTCTCATGGACAGGGGGTTCTGGGGCCAACGTCCTGACTTTC. This sequence encodes CASRFSWTGGSGANVLTF. The rearrangement joins TRBV5-1 to TRBJ2-6; 10 nucleotides agree with TRBD1. V gave up 5 bases and J gave up 1 base; unmatched junction bases: 9. There are 18 residues in the CDR3. CDR1 SGHRS and CDR2 YFSETQ come from the germline V gene.

The sample holds many counts of this clonotype. This rearrangement joins TRBV28 to TRBJ2-1, with TRBD2 matching 9 bases. Unmatched junction bases numbered 6, after V lost 4 bases and J lost 5 bases. The CDR3 sequence is 15 residues long. Germline lookup yields CDR1 MDHEN and CDR2 SYDVKM. CDR3 sequence reads: CASSYEREVNNEQFF. CDR3 nucleotide sequence: TGTGCCAGCAGTTACGAGCGGGAGGTGAACAATGAGCAGTTCTTC.

The chain employs TRBV2 and TRBJ2-2, with a possible D match to TRBD1 (6 bases). Germline V CDR1 and CDR2: SNHLY, FYNNEI. The CDR3 is made up of 15 amino acids. Trimming shortened V by 9 bases and J by 1 base, and 15 bases separated the two germline ends. CDR3: CARGAPGLNTGELFF. CDR3 coding DNA: TGTGCCAGGGGGGCGCCAGGGTTGAACACCGGGGAGCTGTTTTTT.

The chain uses TRBV15 and TRBJ2-3, with 8 bases identical to TRBD2. The germline V gene encodes CDR1 LNHNV and CDR2 YYDKDF (reference sequence). J gave up 0 bases and V 6 bases, and 2 bases lay outside the gene matches. This CDR3 is built from 14 residues. The CDR3 here is CATRASGSTDTQYF. For the CDR3, the DNA is TGTGCCACCAGGGCTAGCGGGAGCACAGATACGCAGTATTTT.

V usage is TRBV6-1 and J usage is TRBJ1-6; D gene ambiguous. The V gene's germline CDR1 is MNHNS and CDR2 SASEGT. This CDR3 region has 13 residues. V was trimmed by 6 bases and J by 8 bases, leaving 11 bases between them. CDR3 protein: CASRGPMYSPLHF. The CDR3 nucleotides read TGTGCCAGCAGGGGCCCCATGTATTCACCCCTCCACTTT.

This sequence joins TRBV7-2 and TRBJ1-6, with D unclear. Germline V gives CDR1 SGHTA, CDR2 FQGNSA. CDR3 length equals 15 residues. Deletions cut 1 base from V and 9 bases from J, with 13 bases between. The CDR3 nucleotides are TGTGCCAGCAGCTTAGGTGACCGGGCCGGTTCACCCCTCCACTTT. Protein sequence: CASSLGDRAGSPLHF.

In DNA, the CDR3 is TGTGCCAAAAGACAGACGAACACCGGGGAGCTGTTTTTT. Translating it yields CAKRQTNTGELFF. The chain links TRBV2 to TRBJ2-2; D possibly corresponds to TRBD1 (5 bases). The germline CDR1 and CDR2 sequences are SNHLY and FYNNEI. Trimming left V 10 bases short and J 0 bases short, with 9 bases between. This CDR3 comprises 13 residues.

This clonotype was seen only a few times. The chain employs TRBV5-4 and TRBJ2-5; perhaps TRBD2 as D (5 bases). Trimming pared 5 bases from V and 4 bases from J, leaving 21 bases between. The germline V gene has CDR1 SGHNT and CDR2 YYREEE (reference sequence). The CDR3 consists of 16 residues. The CDR3 DNA sequence: TGTGCCAGCAGTTCAGCCCCGGGAATCGTGTCAGAGACCCAGTACTTC. This codes for CASSSAPGIVSETQYF.

This clonotype was seen a handful of times. V is TRBV21-1 and J is TRBJ2-1; the table gives TRBD1 as D, unverified against the DNA. TRBV21-1 is classified as a pseudogene. CDR3 size: 13 residues. CDR3 sequence: CVSPDRKGNEQFF. CDR3 bases: TGTGTCAGTCCCGACAGGAAGGGCAATGAGCAGTTCTTC.

The V and J genes are TRBV4-1 and TRBJ2-5; the D is unclear. Germline CDR1 and CDR2: MGHRA and YSYEKL. This CDR3 has 12 residues. The CDR3, as DNA: TGCCCCTGTACGGCGTACCAAGAGACCCAGTACTTC. This translates into CPCTAYQETQYF.

The rearrangement links TRBV10-3 to TRBJ2-7, with D perhaps matching TRBD1 (6 bases). V was pared by 6 bases and J by 2 bases, with 11 bases between. The germline V gene encodes CDR1 ENHRY and CDR2 SYGVKD. CDR3 length: 13 amino acids. CDR3 sequence reads: CAIRDEGAYEQYF. CDR3 bases: TGTGCCATCAGGGACGAGGGGGCCTACGAGCAGTACTTC.

In its sample, this clonotype was seen a few times. The chain recombines TRBV2 with TRBJ2-3; D unclear. There are 12 residues in the CDR3. The germline V and J ends were trimmed by 3 bases and 4 bases, with 5 bases remaining between them. In germline, CDR1 is SNHLY, CDR2 FYNNEI. CDR3 amino acids: CASSEFSDTQYF. CDR3 coding DNA: TGTGCCAGCAGTGAGTTTTCAGATACGCAGTATTTT.

V usage is TRBV4-1 and J usage is TRBJ2-6; weak D call: TRBD2 (5 bases). The CDR3 runs to 15 residues. Germline V gene lookup returns CDR1 MGHRA and CDR2 YSYEKL. V dropped 6 bases and J dropped 1 base, with 10 bases sitting between them. DNA for the CDR3: TGCGCCAGCAGAAACCGGGAATCTGGGGCCAACGTCCTGACTTTC. This encodes CASRNRESGANVLTF.

The chain couples TRBV5-1 to TRBJ2-1, with D possibly TRBD1 on 6 matching bases. Germline CDR1 reads SGHRS; CDR2 reads YFSETQ. The CDR3 covers 16 residues. The ends were cut back, 3 bases at V and 4 bases at J, with 17 bases in the middle. The CDR3 region is CASSWGLGTQYNEQFF. Written as DNA, the CDR3 is TGCGCCAGCAGCTGGGGGTTGGGGACACAATACAATGAGCAGTTCTTC.

This clonotype was counted a few times. The chain employs TRBV19 and TRBJ2-1; TRBD2 agrees at 11 bases. This CDR3 is 17 amino acids long. V lost 6 bases, J lost 9 bases, and 16 bases stayed unmatched. The germline gives CDR1 LNHDA, CDR2 SQIVND (reference sequence). Written as DNA, the CDR3 is TGTGCCAGTAGGCAAGTCGGGGGCCTAGCGGGAGGAGGTGAGCAGTTCTTC. It translates to CASRQVGGLAGGGEQFF.